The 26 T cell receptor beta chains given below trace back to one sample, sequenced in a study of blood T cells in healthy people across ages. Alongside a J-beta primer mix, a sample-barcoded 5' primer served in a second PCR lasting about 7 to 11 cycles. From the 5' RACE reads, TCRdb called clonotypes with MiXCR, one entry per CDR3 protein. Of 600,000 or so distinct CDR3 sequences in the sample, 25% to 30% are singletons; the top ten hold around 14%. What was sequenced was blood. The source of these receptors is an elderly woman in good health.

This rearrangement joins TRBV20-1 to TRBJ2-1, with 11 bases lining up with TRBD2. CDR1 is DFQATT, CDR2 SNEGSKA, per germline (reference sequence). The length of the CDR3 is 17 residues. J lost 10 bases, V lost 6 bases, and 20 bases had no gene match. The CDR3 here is CSANTLAGGLLGDEQFF. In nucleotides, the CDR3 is TGCAGTGCGAACACTCTAGCGGGGGGCCTCCTCGGAGACGAGCAGTTCTTC.

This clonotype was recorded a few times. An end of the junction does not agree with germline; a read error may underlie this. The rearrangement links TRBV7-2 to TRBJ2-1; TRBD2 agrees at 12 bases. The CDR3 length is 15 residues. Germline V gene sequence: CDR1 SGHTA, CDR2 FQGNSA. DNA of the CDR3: TGTGCCGGCAGCCTAGCGGGGGGGCGGTTCAGTGAGCAGTTCTTC. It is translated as CAGSLAGGRFSEQFF.

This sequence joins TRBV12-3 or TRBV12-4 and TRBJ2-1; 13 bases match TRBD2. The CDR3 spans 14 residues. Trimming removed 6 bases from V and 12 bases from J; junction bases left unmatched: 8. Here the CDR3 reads CASSPLAGGPGQFF. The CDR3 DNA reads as TGTGCCAGCAGCCCACTAGCGGGAGGGCCGGGGCAGTTCTTC.

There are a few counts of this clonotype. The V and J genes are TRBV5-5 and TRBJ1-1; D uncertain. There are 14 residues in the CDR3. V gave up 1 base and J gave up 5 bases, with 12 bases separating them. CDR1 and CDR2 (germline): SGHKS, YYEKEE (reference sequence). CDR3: CASSLKARETEAFF. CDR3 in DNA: TGTGCCAGCAGCTTGAAAGCCCGGGAAACTGAAGCTTTCTTT.

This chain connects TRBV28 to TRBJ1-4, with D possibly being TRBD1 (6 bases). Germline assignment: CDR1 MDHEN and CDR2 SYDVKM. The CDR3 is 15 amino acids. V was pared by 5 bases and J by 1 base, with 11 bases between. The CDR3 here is CASSLPQGTNEKLFF. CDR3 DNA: TGTGCCAGCAGTCTGCCACAGGGAACTAATGAAAAACTGTTTTTT. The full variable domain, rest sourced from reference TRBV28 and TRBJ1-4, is DVKVTQSSRYLVKRTGEKVFLECVQDMDHENMFWYRQDPGLGLRLIYFSYDVKMKEKGDIPEGYSVSREKKERFSLILESASTNQTSMYLCASSLPQGTNEKLFFGSGTQLSVL.

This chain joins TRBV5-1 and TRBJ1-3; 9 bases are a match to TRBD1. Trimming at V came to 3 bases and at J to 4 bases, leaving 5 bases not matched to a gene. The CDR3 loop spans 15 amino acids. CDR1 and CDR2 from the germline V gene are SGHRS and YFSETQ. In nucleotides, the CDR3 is TGCGCCAGCAGCTCCCGGACAGGGGCCGGAAACACCATATATTTT. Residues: CASSSRTGAGNTIYF.

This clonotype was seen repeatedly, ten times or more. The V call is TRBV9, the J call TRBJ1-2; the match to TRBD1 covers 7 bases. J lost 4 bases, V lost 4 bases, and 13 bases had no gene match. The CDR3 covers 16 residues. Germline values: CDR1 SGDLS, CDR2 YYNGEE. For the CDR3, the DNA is TGTGCCAGCAGCCGATTCGACAGGGTTTCCCCCTATGGCTACACCTTC. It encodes CASSRFDRVSPYGYTF.

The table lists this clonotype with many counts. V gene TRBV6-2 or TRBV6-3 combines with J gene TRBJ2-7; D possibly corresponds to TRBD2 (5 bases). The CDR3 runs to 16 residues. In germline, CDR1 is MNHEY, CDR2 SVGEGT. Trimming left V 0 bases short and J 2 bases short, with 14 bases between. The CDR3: CASSYSKVLGAYEQYF. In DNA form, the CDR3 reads TGTGCCAGCAGTTACTCGAAGGTGTTGGGAGCCTACGAGCAGTACTTC.

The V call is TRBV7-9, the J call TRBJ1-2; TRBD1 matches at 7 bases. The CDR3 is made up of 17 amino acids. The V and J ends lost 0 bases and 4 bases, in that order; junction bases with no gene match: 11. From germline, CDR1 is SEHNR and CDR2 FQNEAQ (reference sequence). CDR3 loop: CASSLAHVEGGGYGYTF. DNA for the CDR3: TGTGCCAGCAGCTTAGCGCACGTTGAAGGGGGCGGCTATGGCTACACCTTC.

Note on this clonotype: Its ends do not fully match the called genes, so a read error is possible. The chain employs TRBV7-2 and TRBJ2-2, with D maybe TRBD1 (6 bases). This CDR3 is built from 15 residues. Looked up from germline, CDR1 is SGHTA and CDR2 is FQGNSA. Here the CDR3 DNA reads TGTGCCAGCAGCTTCAGGGGCCCGGACCCCGGGGAGCCGTTTTTT. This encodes CASSFRGPDPGEPFF.

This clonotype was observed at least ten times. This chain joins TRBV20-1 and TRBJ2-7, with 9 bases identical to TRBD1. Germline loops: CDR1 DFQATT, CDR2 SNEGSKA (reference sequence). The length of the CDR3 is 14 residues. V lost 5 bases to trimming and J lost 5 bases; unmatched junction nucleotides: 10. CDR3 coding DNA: TGCAGTGCTCCAACACAGGGGGCGCGCCACGAGCAGTACTTC. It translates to CSAPTQGARHEQYF.

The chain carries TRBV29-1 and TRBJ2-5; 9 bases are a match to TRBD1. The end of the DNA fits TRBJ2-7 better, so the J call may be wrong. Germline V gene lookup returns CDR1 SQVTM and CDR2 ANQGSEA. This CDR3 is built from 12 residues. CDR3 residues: CSQYRGLDEQYF. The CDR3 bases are TGCAGCCAGTACAGGGGGCTTGACGAGCAGTACTTC.

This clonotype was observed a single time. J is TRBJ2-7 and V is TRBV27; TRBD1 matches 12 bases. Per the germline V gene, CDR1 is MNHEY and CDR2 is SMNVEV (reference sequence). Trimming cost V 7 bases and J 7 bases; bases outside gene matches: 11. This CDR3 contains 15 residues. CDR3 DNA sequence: TGTGCCAGCAATCCCCGGGACAGGGGGCGGGATGAGCAGTACTTC. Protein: CASNPRDRGRDEQYF.

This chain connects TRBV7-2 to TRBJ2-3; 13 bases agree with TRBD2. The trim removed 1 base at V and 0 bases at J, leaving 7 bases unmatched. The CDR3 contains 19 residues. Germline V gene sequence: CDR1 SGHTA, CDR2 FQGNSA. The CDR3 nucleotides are TGTGCCAGCAGCTTAGGATTAGGGACTAGCGGGGTCAGCACAGATACGCAGTATTTT. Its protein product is CASSLGLGTSGVSTDTQYF. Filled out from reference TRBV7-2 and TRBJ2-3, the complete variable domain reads GAGVSQSPSNKVTEKGKDVELRCDPISGHTALYWYRQSLGQGLEFLIYFQGNSAPDKSGLPSDRFSAERTGGSVSTLTIQRTQQEDSAVYLCASSLGLGTSGVSTDTQYFGPGTRLTVL.

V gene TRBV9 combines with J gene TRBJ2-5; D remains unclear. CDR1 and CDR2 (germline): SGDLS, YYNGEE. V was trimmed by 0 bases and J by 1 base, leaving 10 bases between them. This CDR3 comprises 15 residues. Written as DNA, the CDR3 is TGTGCCAGCAGCGTAGTCGTCGGCGGCCAAGAGACCCAGTACTTC. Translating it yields CASSVVVGGQETQYF. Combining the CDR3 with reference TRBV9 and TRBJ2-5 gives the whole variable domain DSGVTQTPKHLITATGQRVTLRCSPRSGDLSVYWYQQSLDQGLQFLIQYYNGEERAKGNILERFSAQQFPDLHSELNLSSLELGDSALYFCASSVVVGGQETQYFGPGTRLLVL.

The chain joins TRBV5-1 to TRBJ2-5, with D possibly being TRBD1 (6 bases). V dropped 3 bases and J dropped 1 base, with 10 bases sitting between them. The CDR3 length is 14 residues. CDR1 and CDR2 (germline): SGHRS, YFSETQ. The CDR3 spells CASSSQGFQETQYF. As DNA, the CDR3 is TGCGCCAGCAGCTCACAGGGTTTCCAAGAGACCCAGTACTTC.

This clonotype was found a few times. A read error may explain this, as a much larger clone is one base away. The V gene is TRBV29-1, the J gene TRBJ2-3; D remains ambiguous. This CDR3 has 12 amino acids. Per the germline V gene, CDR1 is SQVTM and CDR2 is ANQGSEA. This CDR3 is CSGEPVTDTQYF. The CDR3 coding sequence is TGCAGCGGTGAACCAGTCACAGATACGCAGTATTTT.

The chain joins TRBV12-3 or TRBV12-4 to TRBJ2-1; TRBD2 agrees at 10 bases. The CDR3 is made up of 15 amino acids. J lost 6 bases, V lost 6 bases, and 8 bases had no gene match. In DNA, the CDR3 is TGTGCCAGCAGATATACTAGCGGGGCCAGCAATGAGCAGTTCTTC. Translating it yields CASRYTSGASNEQFF.

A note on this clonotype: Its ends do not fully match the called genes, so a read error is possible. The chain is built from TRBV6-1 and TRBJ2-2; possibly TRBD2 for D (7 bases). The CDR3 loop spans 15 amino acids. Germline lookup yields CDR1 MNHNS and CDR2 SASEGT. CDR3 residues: CAGSVGGGRAGELFF. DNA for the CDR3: TGTGCCGGCAGTGTAGGGGGGGGCCGCGCCGGGGAGCTGTTTTTT.

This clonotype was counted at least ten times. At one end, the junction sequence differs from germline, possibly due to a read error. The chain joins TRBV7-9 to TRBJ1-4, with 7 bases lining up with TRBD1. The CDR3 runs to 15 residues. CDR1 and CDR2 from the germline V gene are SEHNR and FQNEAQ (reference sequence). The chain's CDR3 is CASSLGDRTNEKLFF. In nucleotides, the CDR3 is TGCGCCAGCAGCTTGGGGGACAGAACTAATGAAAAACTGTTTTTT.

CDR3 residues: CASSQTSQETQYF. The CDR3 DNA follows: TGTGCCAGCAGCCAGACTAGCCAAGAGACCCAGTACTTC. The chain carries TRBV4-2 and TRBJ2-5, with D perhaps TRBD2 (6 bases). The CDR3 sequence is 13 residues long. Looked up from germline, CDR1 is LGHNA and CDR2 is YNFKEQ. The V end lost 3 bases, the J end lost 1 base, and 6 bases lay between the germline ends.

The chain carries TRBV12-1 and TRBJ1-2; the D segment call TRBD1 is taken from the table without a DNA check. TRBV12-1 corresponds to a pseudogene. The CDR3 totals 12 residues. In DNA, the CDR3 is TGTGCCAGCAGCGCAACAGGGGATGGCTACACCTTC. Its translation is CASSATGDGYTF.

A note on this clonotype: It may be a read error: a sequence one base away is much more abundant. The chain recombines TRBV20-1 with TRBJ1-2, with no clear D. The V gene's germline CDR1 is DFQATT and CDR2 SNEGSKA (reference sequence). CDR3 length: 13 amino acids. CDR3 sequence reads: CSANIPANHGYTF. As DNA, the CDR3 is TGCAGTGCTAATATTCCGGCTAACCATGGCTACACCTTC.

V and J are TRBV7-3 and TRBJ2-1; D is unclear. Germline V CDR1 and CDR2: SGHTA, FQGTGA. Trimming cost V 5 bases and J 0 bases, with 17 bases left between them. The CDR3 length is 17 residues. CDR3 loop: CASSLLSSFSSYNEQFF. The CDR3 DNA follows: TGTGCCAGCAGCCTCCTCAGTAGCTTTAGCTCCTACAATGAGCAGTTCTTC. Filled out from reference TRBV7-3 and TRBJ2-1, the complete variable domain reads GAGVSQTPSNKVTEKGKYVELRCDPISGHTALYWYRQSLGQGPEFLIYFQGTGAADDSGLPNDRFFAVRPEGSVSTLKIQRTERGDSAVYLCASSLLSSFSSYNEQFFGPGTRLTVL.

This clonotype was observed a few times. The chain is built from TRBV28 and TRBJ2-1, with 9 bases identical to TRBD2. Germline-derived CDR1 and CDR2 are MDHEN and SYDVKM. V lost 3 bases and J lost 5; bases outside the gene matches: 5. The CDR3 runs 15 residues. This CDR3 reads CASSFRAGGNNEQFF. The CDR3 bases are TGTGCCAGCAGTTTCCGAGCGGGAGGTAACAATGAGCAGTTCTTC.

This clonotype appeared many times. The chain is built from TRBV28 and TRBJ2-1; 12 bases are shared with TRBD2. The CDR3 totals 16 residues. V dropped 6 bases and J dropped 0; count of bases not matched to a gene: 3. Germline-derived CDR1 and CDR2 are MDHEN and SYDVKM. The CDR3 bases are TGTGCCAGCAGGCTAGCGGGGGGGCCCTCCTACAATGAGCAGTTCTTC. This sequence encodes CASRLAGGPSYNEQFF.